The 25 T cell receptor beta chains given below trace back to one sample, sequenced in a study of T-cell reconstitution after alpha-beta-depleted transplantation in children. Unique molecular identifiers were incorporated into the prepared TCRbeta library. TCRdb fed the PCR reads into MiXCR, producing one record per CDR3 protein. The data show some 300,000 distinct CDR3 sequences, 10% seen once. The sequenced sample was PBMCs, obtained before TCRalphabeta/CD19-depleted stem cell transplant. The receptors were sampled from a boy younger than two with acute myeloid leukemia, due to receive a stem cell transplant.

This clonotype has a count of ten or more. The chain couples TRBV25-1 to TRBJ2-7, with D possibly matching TRBD2 (7 bases). The germline V and J ends were trimmed by 1 base and 2 bases, with 12 bases remaining between them. The CDR3 spans 15 residues. Germline loops: CDR1 MGHDK, CDR2 SYGVNS. The CDR3 nucleotides read TGTGCCAGCAGTGAATCCCGGGGGGCCACCTACGAGCAGTACTTC. It encodes CASSESRGATYEQYF.

Many counts were recorded for this clonotype. The chain uses TRBV12-3 or TRBV12-4 and TRBJ2-1; 7 bases are shared with TRBD2. After removal of 6 bases from V and 6 bases from J, the junction contained 17 bases not matched to a gene. The CDR3 length is 17 residues. CDR3 region: CASSPLGGVVVTNEQFF. CDR3 in DNA: TGTGCCAGCAGCCCTCTTGGGGGGGTGGTGGTTACCAATGAGCAGTTCTTC.

As concerns this clonotype: This may be a read error: a much more frequent sequence differs by one nucleotide. The chain is built from TRBV4-2 and TRBJ2-7; TRBD2 is a possible D gene (6 bases). The CDR3 has 14 residues. Germline lookup yields CDR1 LGHNA and CDR2 YNFKEQ. The CDR3: CASSPGLGSCEQYF. The CDR3 DNA reads as TGTGCCAGCAGCCCGGGACTGGGCTCCTGCGAGCAGTACTTC.

This clonotype was seen more than once but under ten times. V gene TRBV9 combines with J gene TRBJ2-5; 8 bases line up with TRBD2. Per the germline V gene, CDR1 is SGDLS and CDR2 is YYNGEE. CDR3 size: 16 residues. The V and J ends lost 4 bases and 5 bases, in that order; junction bases with no gene match: 13. CDR3 loop: CASSRAWRGAGETQYF. In DNA form, the CDR3 reads TGTGCCAGCAGCCGAGCTTGGCGGGGGGCGGGGGAGACCCAGTACTTC.

The chain carries TRBV7-2 and TRBJ2-3, with 9 bases fitting TRBD2. The germline V gene has CDR1 SGHTA and CDR2 FQGNSA. CDR3 length: 13 residues. The ends lost 6 bases at V and 6 bases at J; junction bases unmatched: 4. The DNA of the CDR3 is TGTGCCAGCAGGGTAGCGGGGGCGGATACGCAGTATTTT. Translation gives CASRVAGADTQYF.

This clonotype occurred many times. The V gene is TRBV10-3, the J gene TRBJ2-5; TRBD1 agrees at 7 bases. The CDR3 is 15 residues long. Per the germline V gene, CDR1 is ENHRY and CDR2 is SYGVKD. After removal of 0 bases from V and 3 bases from J, the junction contained 4 bases not matched to a gene. In DNA form, the CDR3 reads TGTGCCATCAGTGAGTCAACAGACAGGGAAGAGACCCAGTACTTC. This gives the protein CAISESTDREETQYF.

At least ten counts were recorded for this clonotype. The chain combines TRBV7-9 with TRBJ2-5; weak D call: TRBD2 (6 bases). V lost 3 bases and J 0 bases, leaving 8 bases between the germline ends. The CDR3 contains 14 residues. Germline V CDR1 and CDR2: SEHNR, FQNEAQ (reference sequence). The CDR3 DNA is TGTGCCAGCAGCTTGGAGGGGTACCAAGAGACCCAGTACTTC. Translating gives CASSLEGYQETQYF.

This clonotype was seen repeatedly, ten times or more. The genes are TRBV20-1 and TRBJ2-7; 7 bases align to TRBD1. This CDR3 is built from 12 residues. The germline gives CDR1 DFQATT, CDR2 SNEGSKA (reference sequence). J gave up 5 bases and V 2 bases, and 3 bases lay outside the gene matches. The CDR3 here is CSARSTGNEQYF. The CDR3 DNA is TGCAGTGCTAGATCGACAGGGAACGAGCAGTACTTC.

The table lists this clonotype with many counts. The gene calls are TRBV7-8 and TRBJ2-1; D remains unclear. The CDR3 runs 18 residues. V lost 2 bases and J lost 0, with 17 bases in between. CDR1 and CDR2 from the germline V gene are SGHVS and FQNEAQ. In nucleotides, the CDR3 is TGTGCCAGCAGCTTAAGAGGCACCCGGCAAAGCTCCTACAATGAGCAGTTCTTC. Residues: CASSLRGTRQSSYNEQFF. The entire variable domain, with the rest obtained from reference TRBV7-8 and TRBJ2-1, is as follows: GAGVSQSPRYKVAKRGQDVALRCDPISGHVSLFWYQQALGQGPEFLTYFQNEAQLDKSGLPSDRFFAERPEGSVSTLKIQRTQQEDSAVYLCASSLRGTRQSSYNEQFFGPGTRLTVL.

This clonotype showed up just once. The missing conserved phenylalanine or tryptophan at the end of this CDR3 makes a read error likely. The chain joins TRBV7-9 to TRBJ2-7; 9 bases align to TRBD2. Germline CDR1 reads SEHNR; CDR2 reads FQNEAQ (reference sequence). The CDR3 spans 16 residues. J gave up 2 bases and V 1 base, and 6 bases lay outside the gene matches. Written as DNA, the CDR3 is TGTGCCAGCAGCTTAGAGGGCGGGAGGGCCCCCTACGAGCAGTACTCC. Encoded protein: CASSLEGGRAPYEQYS.

The table lists this clonotype with a few counts. J is TRBJ2-1 and V is TRBV6-1, with 15 bases that match TRBD2. The germline V gene encodes CDR1 MNHNS and CDR2 SASEGT. The CDR3 sequence is 19 residues long. The J segment lost 5 bases and the V segment lost 4 bases, leaving 12 bases of the junction unmatched. CDR3 loop: CASSGGLAGGPVINNEQFF. For the CDR3, the DNA is TGTGCCAGCAGTGGCGGACTAGCGGGGGGGCCGGTAATAAACAATGAGCAGTTCTTC.

This clonotype was recorded many times. This chain connects TRBV28 to TRBJ2-4; no firm D call. The CDR3 covers 13 residues. Trimming cost V 7 bases and J 0 bases, with 7 bases left between them. Germline V lookup: CDR1 MDHEN, CDR2 SYDVKM. CDR3 region: CASTTAAKNIQYF. CDR3 in DNA: TGTGCCAGCACCACAGCAGCCAAAAACATTCAGTACTTC. The whole variable domain, filled in from reference TRBV28 and TRBJ2-4, reads DVKVTQSSRYLVKRTGEKVFLECVQDMDHENMFWYRQDPGLGLRLIYFSYDVKMKEKGDIPEGYSVSREKKERFSLILESASTNQTSMYLCASTTAAKNIQYFGAGTRLSVL.

Ten or more counts support this clonotype. V and J are TRBV9 and TRBJ2-3; 14 bases agree with TRBD2. CDR1 and CDR2 from the germline V gene are SGDLS and YYNGEE. The CDR3 runs 18 residues. Trimming took 4 bases from V and 0 from J; bases not matched to a gene: 7. The CDR3, as DNA: TGTGCCAGCAGCTCCTGGACTAGCGGGGGGACTAGCACAGATACGCAGTATTTT. This encodes CASSSWTSGGTSTDTQYF.

This clonotype was picked up a small number of times. The chain has TRBV5-1 and TRBJ2-3; TRBD2 matches 10 bases. The junction had 6 bases not matched to a gene; V was cut back by 1 base and J by 1 base. This CDR3 spans 17 amino acids. Germline V CDR1 and CDR2: SGHRS, YFSETQ. The CDR3 loop reads CASSLQGLAGGTDTQYF. CDR3 bases: TGCGCCAGCAGCTTGCAGGGGCTAGCGGGAGGCACAGATACGCAGTATTTT.

The J gene is TRBJ2-5, the V gene TRBV4-1; 8 bases line up with TRBD1. Germline values: CDR1 MGHRA, CDR2 YSYEKL. The length of the CDR3 is 16 residues. V lost 2 bases and J lost 3; bases outside the gene matches: 8. CDR3 sequence: CASSQLQDREEETQYF. The CDR3, as DNA: TGCGCCAGCAGCCAACTGCAGGACAGGGAGGAAGAGACCCAGTACTTC.

Note on this clonotype: A much larger clone lies a single base off, so this may be a read error. This chain connects TRBV12-3 or TRBV12-4 to TRBJ1-5, with D possibly being TRBD1 (5 bases). Trimming pared 7 bases from V and 1 base from J, leaving 11 bases between. The CDR3 runs 14 residues. CDR3 bases: TGTGCCAGCACCCGGGGGAGGAGCAATCAGCCCCAGCATTTT. Translated: CASTRGRSNQPQHF.

In this sample, this clonotype turned up many times. V gene TRBV9 combines with J gene TRBJ2-5; 8 positions match TRBD2. The CDR3 runs to 15 residues. CDR1 SGDLS and CDR2 YYNGEE come from the germline V gene. The V gene end was trimmed by 4 bases and the J gene end by 2 bases; junction bases not matched to a gene: 7. The CDR3 bases are TGTGCCAGCAGCCCAACGACTAGCGCGCAAGAGACCCAGTACTTC. Translation gives CASSPTTSAQETQYF.

Ten or more counts support this clonotype. The V gene is TRBV12-3 or TRBV12-4, the J gene TRBJ2-4; 8 positions match TRBD2. Trimming cost V 2 bases and J 12 bases; bases outside gene matches: 3. The CDR3 extends over 12 amino acids. CDR3 bases: TGTGCCAGCAGTTTACGGCTAGCGGGTCAGTACTTC. Its protein is CASSLRLAGQYF.

The chain employs TRBV3-1 and TRBJ2-6; tentatively, D is TRBD1 or TRBD2 (7 bases each). The V end lost 0 bases, the J end lost 1 base, and 22 bases lay between the germline ends. This CDR3 region has 21 residues. CDR1 is LGHDT, CDR2 YNNKEL, per germline (reference sequence). The CDR3 reads CASSQDFARGRGGSGANVLTF. The CDR3 DNA sequence: TGTGCCAGCAGCCAAGATTTTGCCCGGGGCAGGGGGGGTTCTGGGGCCAACGTCCTGACTTTC.

This clonotype was counted many times. The V and J genes are TRBV5-5 and TRBJ2-7; TRBD1 is a possible D gene (5 bases). CDR1 is SGHKS and CDR2 is YYEKEE in the germline V gene (reference sequence). V gave up 0 bases and J gave up 7 bases, with 11 bases separating them. CDR3 length equals 13 residues. The CDR3 region is CASSLETVFEQYF. The CDR3 DNA sequence: TGTGCCAGCAGCTTGGAGACAGTCTTTGAGCAGTACTTC.

This clonotype showed up many times. The chain employs TRBV10-1 and TRBJ2-5; D not certain. The CDR3 is 14 amino acids. The germline V gene has CDR1 WNHNN and CDR2 SYGVQD (reference sequence). The V end lost 3 bases, the J end lost 1 base, and 9 bases lay between the germline ends. In DNA form, the CDR3 reads TGCGCCAGCAGTGACTCGGCTTCCCAAGAGACCCAGTACTTC. It translates to CASSDSASQETQYF.

This clonotype has a count of ten or more. J is TRBJ2-7 and V is TRBV11-2; D remains unclear. The germline CDR1 and CDR2 sequences are SGHAT and FQNNGV. This CDR3 is 16 amino acids long. Trimming pared 3 bases from V and 4 bases from J, leaving 19 bases between. The CDR3 DNA follows: TGTGCCAGCAGCTTGCGCGCCCAGGTGGGCGGTTACGAGCAGTACTTC. Encoded protein: CASSLRAQVGGYEQYF.

This sequence joins TRBV27 and TRBJ1-4, with D tentatively TRBD1 (6 bases). V was clipped by 6 bases and J by 5 bases, with 13 bases between them. The germline gives CDR1 MNHEY, CDR2 SMNVEV (reference sequence). The CDR3 totals 14 residues. The CDR3 DNA is TGTGCCAGCAGAAAAGTCACAGGGAATGAAAAACTGTTTTTT. It translates to CASRKVTGNEKLFF.

This clonotype was counted only a few times. The chain uses TRBV24-1 and TRBJ2-2; D is uncertain. CDR1 KGHDR and CDR2 SFDVKD come from the germline V gene. Trimming cost V 4 bases and J 6 bases, with 8 bases left between them. CDR3 size: 13 residues. This CDR3 is CATSDPNPGELFF. The DNA for the CDR3 is TGTGCCACCAGTGACCCAAACCCCGGGGAGCTGTTTTTT.

This clonotype was counted at least ten times. The rearrangement links TRBV20-1 to TRBJ2-2; 8 positions agree with TRBD1. V was clipped by 4 bases and J by 5 bases; unmatched bases: 3. Germline CDR1 DFQATT, CDR2 SNEGSKA (reference sequence). CDR3 length: 13 residues. CDR3: CSATQGATGELFF. The CDR3 DNA reads TGCAGTGCTACCCAGGGGGCAACCGGGGAGCTGTTTTTT.